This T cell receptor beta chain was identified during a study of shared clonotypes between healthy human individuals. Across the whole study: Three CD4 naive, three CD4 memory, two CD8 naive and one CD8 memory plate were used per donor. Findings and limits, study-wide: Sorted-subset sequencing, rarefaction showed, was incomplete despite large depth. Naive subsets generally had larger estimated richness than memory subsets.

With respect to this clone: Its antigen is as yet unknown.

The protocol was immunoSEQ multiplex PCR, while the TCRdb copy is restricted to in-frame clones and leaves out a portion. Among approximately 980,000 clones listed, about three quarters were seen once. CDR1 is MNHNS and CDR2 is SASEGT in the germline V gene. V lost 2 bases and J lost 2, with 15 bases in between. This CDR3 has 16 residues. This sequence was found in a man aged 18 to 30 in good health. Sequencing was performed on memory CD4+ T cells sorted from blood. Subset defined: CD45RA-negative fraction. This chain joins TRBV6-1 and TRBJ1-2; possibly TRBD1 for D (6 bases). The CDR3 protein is CASSELPTGQNYGYTF. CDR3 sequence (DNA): TGTGCCAGCAGTGAACTCCCGACAGGACAAAACTATGGCTACACCTTC.